These T cell receptor beta chains were read from a single sample in a study of CD8+ T cells in alopecia areata. The method was immunoSEQ multiplex PCR; TCRdb's version includes in-frame clones alone and lacks a portion of them. This sample yields hundreds of thousands of clones, of which more than 55% are seen a single time; around 1.2% belongs to the top ten. Source: CD4+ T cells sorted from blood, taken at approximately week 42, from a patient treated with tofacitinib. Receptors were obtained from a human donor with alopecia areata. The CDR3 runs from the conserved cysteine through the conserved F or W. A D gene is named only where the DNA matches it firmly. Part of the rows lack a size; the others show once, few, many or a class for expanded clones.

>TRBV5-1|TRBJ1-2|NA|few
TGCGCCAGCAGCTCGGACAGCTTCTATGGCTACACCTTC
CASSSDSFYGYTF
>TRBV7-2|TRBJ2-3|TRBD2|few
TGTGCCAGCAGCTCTCAGCGGGGTAGCACAGATACGCAGTATTTT
CASSSQRGSTDTQYF
>TRBV9|TRBJ2-5|NA|once
TGTGCCAGCAGCGTAGATTCGGGGTTGCCTGAGACCCAGTACTTC
CASSVDSGLPETQYF
>TRBV10-3|TRBJ2-3|NA|NA
TGTGCCATCACTGCGGGGAGCACAGATACGCAGTATTTT
CAITAGSTDTQYF
>TRBV4-2|TRBJ2-1|TRBD2|NA
TGTGCCAGCAGCCAAGGAAGGTTCTCAGGCGGGGGGAGCTCCTACAATGAGCAGTTCTTC
CASSQGRFSGGGSSYNEQFF
>TRBV29-1|TRBJ1-1|NA|NA
TGCAGCGTTTGTCCCAAAATGAACACTGAAGCTTTCTTT
CSVCPKMNTEAFF
>TRBV9|TRBJ1-2|TRBD1|NA
TGTGCCAGCACGGTCGGACAGGGAACGAGTGGCTACACCTTC
CASTVGQGTSGYTF
>TRBV30|TRBJ1-5|NA|NA
TGTGCCTGGTCAAACAATAGCAATCAGCCCCAGCATTTT
CAWSNNSNQPQHF
>TRBV5-1|TRBJ1-4|NA|NA
TGCGCCAGCAGCTTAGTAGGGTCCCAGGGAGAAAAACTGTTTTTT
CASSLVGSQGEKLFF
>TRBV4-3|TRBJ2-7|TRBD2|NA
TGCGCCAGCAGCCAAGATCTGGCTAGCGGGGGATACTACGAGCAGTACTTC
CASSQDLASGGYYEQYF
>TRBV30|TRBJ2-6|TRBD1|once
TGTGCCTGGACCGACAGGGGGAGGTCTGGGGCCAACGTCCTGACTTTC
CAWTDRGRSGANVLTF
>TRBV27|TRBJ2-2|NA|few
TGTGCCAGCAGTTTTTCGGGAACCGGGGAGCTGTTTTTT
CASSFSGTGELFF
>TRBV2|TRBJ2-3|NA|many
TGTGCCAGCGGGGGGCGGCCTAGCACAGATACGCAGTATTTT
CASGGRPSTDTQYF
>TRBV30|TRBJ1-6|TRBD1|NA
TGTGCCTGGAGTCTCTGGACAGGGGCGGGATATAATTCACCCCTCCACTTT
CAWSLWTGAGYNSPLHF
>TRBV4-2|TRBJ2-3|NA|NA
TGTGCCAGCAGCCAAGGGTCGGACGGGGAAGATACGCAGTATTTT
CASSQGSDGEDTQYF
>TRBV4-1|TRBJ1-5|NA|once
TGCGCCAGCAGCCAAGTGATGGTGGGGGGCCTTCAGCCCCAGCATTTT
CASSQVMVGGLQPQHF
>TRBV7-2|TRBJ2-7|TRBD1|NA
TGTGCCAGCAGCACGGGACAGAGCTCCTACGAGCAGTACTTC
CASSTGQSSYEQYF
>TRBV10-3|TRBJ1-5|NA|NA
TGTGCCATCAGTGAGTTGGAACAGCCCCAGCATTTT
CAISELEQPQHF
>TRBV9|TRBJ2-3|TRBD1|NA
TGTGCCAGCAGCGCCGAGGGGACAGGCACAGATACGCAGTATTTT
CASSAEGTGTDTQYF
>TRBV30|TRBJ2-3|TRBD2|NA
TGTGCCTGGAGTGTACTCTCTAGCGGTCGCACAGATACGCAGTATTTT
CAWSVLSSGRTDTQYF
>TRBV5-4|TRBJ1-2|NA|NA
TGTGCCAGCAGCTTGGCCGAGGGGAGAGCAAGCTACACCTTC
CASSLAEGRASYTF
>TRBV2|TRBJ1-5|NA|NA
TGTGCCAGCAGATGGGGTAGCAATCAGCCCCAGCATTTT
CASRWGSNQPQHF
>TRBV7-3|TRBJ2-2|TRBD1|few
TGTGCCAGCGGGACAGGGGCGAACACCGGGGAGCTGTTTTTT
CASGTGANTGELFF
>TRBV11-2|TRBJ1-5|TRBD1|NA
TGTGCCAGCAGCCGATCCGGGACAGGGATTCAGCCCCAGCATTTT
CASSRSGTGIQPQHF
>TRBV10-3|TRBJ2-7|NA|once
TGTGCCATCAGTGGAGGGCAGAGACTAGGGGGCGAGCAGTACTTC
CAISGGQRLGGEQYF
>TRBV29-1|TRBJ1-5|NA|NA
TGCAGCGTTGTCCAGGGGAATCAGCCCCAGCATTTT
CSVVQGNQPQHF
>TRBV5-1|TRBJ2-5|NA|once
TGCGCCAGCAGCTTGGTAGGAGAGACCCAGTACTTC
CASSLVGETQYF
>TRBV27|TRBJ2-5|NA|NA
TGTGCCAGCAGTTTAAGGCGGAGCAACGCCGCCCAGTACTTC
CASSLRRSNAAQYF
>TRBV29-1|TRBJ1-1|NA|few
TGCAGCGTTGCTGGGGGGGGCTGGACTGAAGCTTTCTTT
CSVAGGGWTEAFF
>TRBV14|TRBJ2-7|TRBD2|NA
TGTGCCAGCAGCCTCCGGGGAATAGCGGGGGGACAGTACTTC
CASSLRGIAGGQYF
>TRBV7-2|TRBJ1-1|TRBD1|NA
TGTGCCAGCAGTTCACAGGGGAGCAACACTGAAGCTTTCTTT
CASSSQGSNTEAFF
>TRBV29-1|TRBJ2-7|NA|NA
TGCAGCGCCCGAGGAGGGGCGGCCTTAGGCGAGCAGTACTTC
CSARGGAALGEQYF
>TRBV4-2|TRBJ2-5|TRBD1|NA
TGTGCCAGCAGCCAAGGCCGTCCGACAGGGGAGAGCTTGTACCAAGAGACCCAGTACTTC
CASSQGRPTGESLYQETQYF
>TRBV7-2|TRBJ1-1|NA|NA
TGTGCCAGCAGCTTAGCCACAGCATATCGAACTGAAGCTTTCTTT
CASSLATAYRTEAFF
>TRBV10-3|TRBJ2-3|NA|few
TGTGCCATCAGTGATGGCGCAGATACGCAGTATTTT
CAISDGADTQYF
>TRBV7-3|TRBJ1-6|TRBD1|NA
TGTGCCAGCAGCTCCCAGACAGGGGATAATTCACCCCTCCACTTT
CASSSQTGDNSPLHF
>TRBV12-5|TRBJ2-1|NA|many
TGTGCTAGTGGTTTGTTCCTAACCGGACTCTCGAGCTCCTACAATGAGCAGTTCTTC
CASGLFLTGLSSSYNEQFF
>TRBV4-1|TRBJ2-1|TRBD1|NA
TGCGCCAGCAGTCCCAGTCTCTCTTTCACAGGGGCGCAGTTCTTC
CASSPSLSFTGAQFF
>TRBV15|TRBJ2-7|NA|NA
TGTGCCACCAGCAGAGAGACTGGGTCTGTAGGCAGCGAGCAGTACTTC
CATSRETGSVGSEQYF
>TRBV28|TRBJ1-5|TRBD1|NA
TGTGCCAGCAGGGACCGGACAGGGCTACAGCCCCAGCATTTT
CASRDRTGLQPQHF
>TRBV2|TRBJ2-7|NA|NA
TGTGCCAGCAGTTACAGATACGAGCAGTACTTC
CASSYRYEQYF
>TRBV5-1|TRBJ2-5|NA|NA
TGCGCCAGCAGCTTGGAATCGTGGGAGACCCAGTACTTC
CASSLESWETQYF
>TRBV29-1|TRBJ1-5|TRBD1|few
TGCAGCGCTGGGACAGGCAATCAGCCCCAGCATTTT
CSAGTGNQPQHF
>TRBV11-2|TRBJ1-2|NA|NA
TGTGCCAGCAGCATCGGGACGGACTATGGCTACACCTTC
CASSIGTDYGYTF
>TRBV5-6|TRBJ2-4|NA|NA
TGTGCCAGCAGCTTACGTATTGGGGACATTCAGTACTTC
CASSLRIGDIQYF
>TRBV4-3|TRBJ1-2|NA|NA
TGCGCCAGCAGCCAAGAGTCGGGGTCCTATGGCTACACCTTC
CASSQESGSYGYTF
>TRBV29-1|TRBJ2-4|NA|NA
TGCAGCGTTGGGCAGGCGGTAGATATTCAGTACTTC
CSVGQAVDIQYF
>TRBV11-2|TRBJ1-4|NA|NA
TGTGCCAGCAGCCCCTCGGCGGCAACTAATGAAAAACTGTTTTTT
CASSPSAATNEKLFF
>TRBV29-1|TRBJ2-2|TRBD1|NA
TGCAGCGTCCGGGGACAGGGAACTTGGGGGGAGCTGTTTTTT
CSVRGQGTWGELFF
>TRBV5-6|TRBJ1-2|TRBD1|NA
TGTGCCAGCAGCCCGGTACCGACAGGGGAAGGCTACACCTTC
CASSPVPTGEGYTF
>TRBV29-1|TRBJ2-1|NA|NA
TGCAGCGTTGAAAGGGGCCACTATGAGCAGTTCTTC
CSVERGHYEQFF
>TRBV14|TRBJ1-5|NA|NA
TGTGCCAGCAGTCCCGGGTATAATCAGCCCCAGCATTTT
CASSPGYNQPQHF
>TRBV14|TRBJ2-1|NA|once
TGTGCCAGCAGCAGTCAGACACCCGGGATCGAGCAGTTCTTC
CASSSQTPGIEQFF
>TRBV5-1|TRBJ2-2|NA|NA
TGCGCCAGCAGCCCCGGGACCCCCGGGGAGCTGTTTTTT
CASSPGTPGELFF
>TRBV4-3|TRBJ1-2|NA|NA
TGCGCCAGCAGCCAAGTAGGGAGTGGCTACACCTTC
CASSQVGSGYTF
>TRBV5-1|TRBJ2-7|TRBD2|NA
TGCGCCAGCAGCCTAAGAACTAGCGGGGGGACCAACGAGCAGTACTTC
CASSLRTSGGTNEQYF